The subject of this entry is one T cell receptor beta chain. No antigen is known for it. Per-base quality was not reported, and no clone a single base away is much larger than it. From the germline V gene, CDR1 is WSHSY and CDR2 is SAAADI. The germline ends are 9 bases apart after V is trimmed by 2 bases and J by 1 base. The CDR3 contains 15 residues, cysteine and phenylalanine counted. Only CDR3 DNA is held: 45 bases, read in frame from base 1. This sample is part of a study of cytomegalovirus exposure and HLA in healthy donors (dated by TCRdb to about 2017). A note on the overall study: According to an earlier analysis of 550 to 700 of the donors, about 179 million T cells yielded approximately 120 million unique TCR beta sequences and more than 250 Gb of sequence data. Roughly 300 gigabases of sequencing data and around 90 million unique TCR sequences made up an early release that covered under 750 HLA-typed donors. Of the 398 genotyped donors, over 80% were placed in the genetic ancestry cluster associated with self-reported Caucasian donors. The study aimed to test whether signatures of past pathogen exposure could be identified by cataloging public T cell receptors. The T cell repertoires of several hundred subjects were profiled by immunosequencing and related to cytomegalovirus serostatus. A separate validation cohort of roughly 130 different subjects was used in addition to the approximately 610-subject first cohort. High-throughput TCR immunosequencing, statistical association of individual TCRs with disease status, and machine learning were combined to predict cytomegalovirus infection status. In a later analysis, previously published TCR beta repertoires from 666 donors were re-analyzed and high-resolution HLA genotyping was added so that TCR occurrence patterns could be studied. In the later analysis, no new phenotypic data were used to find candidate immune exposures; instead, reliance was placed on TCR beta sequences and their occurrence across donors. To decide whether each TCR beta V gene segment behaved as functional or pseudogenic, an earlier analysis of nearly 600 of the donors relied on high-throughput TCR beta sequencing. Donor age, sex, ethnicity and CMV serostatus were compiled alongside the repertoire data. A later genetic analysis used genome-wide SNP genotypes for 398 of the 666 donors, treating that subset as a discovery cohort. Every discovery cohort repertoire had been produced on one sequencing platform. Both class I and class II loci were covered by HLA typing, at four-digit resolution. Typing coverage varied by locus: about 620-630 donors for A, B, C, DRB1 and DQB1; roughly 560 for DQA1; more than 600 for DPA1; approximately 470 for DPB1. Several DR-DQ haplotypes were handled as single units for association and clustering, since linkage in the cohort was strong. Among roughly 370 genotyped donors of the cohort, an average of about 240,000 unique TCR beta nucleotide sequences were sequenced per donor, roughly 18% of them non-productive. On the study overall, not on this receptor specifically: At a false discovery rate of 0.05, a later analysis linked fewer than 20,000 TCR beta sequences to specific HLA alleles. The study listed 170 or so TCR beta chains as associated with cytomegalovirus. The authors suggested that the approach could potentially be extended to other disease states and immunological phenotypes. In a later analysis, most CMV-associated TCR beta chains were found to appear HLA-restricted, with HLA associations seemingly driven largely by CMV exposure. In a later analysis, TCR association rates were found to vary across HLA loci, with the most associated TCRs seen for DRB1 alleles and the fewest for HLA-C alleles. Because HLA typing was unavailable for some donors at each locus, only the typed subset was used in association tests. In a later genetic analysis, a missense DCLRE1C variant was associated with V-gene and J-gene trimming of TCR beta chains, and the association was replicated in an independent cohort. Seventeen rarely observed V segments, including chromosome 9 orphons, were excluded from the earlier analysis of several hundred of the donors because counts were too low. Immune exposure information for the cohort was limited to CMV serostatus. This cohort had only TCR beta chains sequenced, and the lack of alpha or paired-chain data limited which features could be detected. Compared with the roughly 700-donor mean, donors in an Asian-associated ancestry cluster had fewer N-insertions in productive TCRs, according to a later genetic analysis. Linkage disequilibrium might explain the correlated functional status among segregating V segments, but an unknown experimental factor could not be ruled out. Because the 87-base-pair reads could not distinguish some IMGT-functional V segments, including TRBV6-2 and TRBV6-3, those segments were excluded. The classifier was reported to diagnose cytomegalovirus status with high specificity and sensitivity in both the original cohort and the validation cohort. The sequencing pipeline was judged likely to have produced a cluster of highly shared sequence variants as a technical artifact. A few of the identified cytomegalovirus-associated TCR beta chains were confirmed in vitro to be specific for cytomegalovirus antigens. When HLA alleles, especially DR and DQ, strongly co-occurred, attributing TCR associations to individual alleles was difficult. Sequencing depth was assumed to be roughly uniform across donors in the presence/absence analyses, though that assumption may not hold. A further reported finding was that TCR beta sequences accurately predicted the HLA-A and HLA-B alleles for most subjects in the first cohort. In an earlier analysis of approximately 600 of the donors, most TCR beta V segments were observed in productive rearrangements about 87% or about 30% of the time, broadly matching IMGT annotations. According to a later analysis, parvovirus B19, influenza, CMV and Epstein-Barr virus appeared linked to several top co-occurrence clusters. While some public TCRs were present in many individuals, most TCR sequences turned up only very rarely across donors. In a later analysis, HLA-associated TCR beta chains were found to be more clonally expanded and to have lower generation probabilities than equally common non-associated chains.

In total, over 600 healthy bone marrow donors made up the cohort. At the time of sampling, all cohort members were nominally healthy, though unrecorded immune exposures were likely present. The donor was CMV seropositive and belonged to the group of 250 to 300 seropositive cohort members. Each donor provided a peripheral blood sample, and peripheral blood mononuclear cells were used for TCR beta sequencing. The Qiagen DNeasy Blood Extraction Kit was used to extract genomic DNA from the blood cell samples. The library relied on the immunoSEQ multiplex PCR assay. For the multiplex PCR, a mixture combining 60 forward primers for TCR Vbeta segments and 13 reverse primers for TCR Jbeta segments was used. A multiplex PCR assay on genomic DNA amplified the CDR3 region of rearranged TCR beta genes. On the Illumina HiSeq System, the amplified TCR beta libraries were sequenced as 87-base-pair reads. The paper's processing steps were these. In a later analysis, 80 million or so unique TCR beta chains were counted across the 666 repertoires, and roughly 11 million of these chains were shared by at least two donors. To remove PCR and sequencing errors, raw reads were error-corrected and collapsed into unique sequences using a nearest-neighbor algorithm that merged closely related sequences. Alignment of CDR3 sequences to IMGT reference sequences was used to assign V, D and J gene segments. For a sequence to be retained, at least a six-nucleotide match to both a V gene segment and a J gene segment was required. Rearrangements were classified as productive when the CDR3 lacked stop codons and remained in frame with V and J, and all other rearrangements were classified as non-productive. Following IMGT convention, CDR3 was defined as the stretch from the second conserved V-encoded cysteine to the conserved J-encoded phenylalanine. In an earlier analysis of more than 550 of the donors, sequences lacking an unambiguous match to a single V gene segment were excluded. An earlier analysis of approximately 590 of the donors called V segments functional above 56.7% productive rearrangements and segregating when the between-donor standard deviation exceeded 5%. A statistical classification framework was developed to diagnose cytomegalovirus status using the catalog of TCR beta chain sequences. In a later analysis, V and J genes were assigned by comparing TCR nucleotide sequences against IMGT/GENE-DB human TR gene sequences. In a later analysis, CDR3 sequences and most-parsimonious VDJ recombination scenarios were assigned using the TCRdist pipeline. A later analysis defined each TCR beta chain by its CDR3 amino acid sequence plus V-gene family, and excluded reads lacking a unique V-gene family. A later analysis removed several hundred highly shared, low-generation-probability nucleotide sequences to deal with suspected cross-contamination and a sequencing artifact. In a later analysis, a clonal expansion index for each public chain was calculated from normalized within-repertoire ranks of inferred template counts. Generation probabilities in a later analysis came from a VDJ recombination model fitted to out-of-frame rearrangements, and those results were checked against IGoR. Hypergeometric tests were used in a later analysis to score TCR-TCR, TCR-HLA and TCR-CMV co-occurrence, with a repertoire-size bias correction applied to the TCR pairs. A later analysis estimated false discovery rates by permuting HLA or CMV assignments 20 times. A later analysis grouped co-occurring TCRs with DBSCAN, adding TCRdist sequence similarity when clustering within HLA-allele-positive subsets. For co-occurrence clustering, repertoires with fewer than 30,000 or more than 120,000 public chains were excluded, along with roughly 5 repertoires with anomalous nucleotide sharing. TCRdb took over this immuneACCESS table, retaining in-frame rearrangements with V and J assigned. Such tables are incomplete; in checked studies, under half of the missing clones stem from an unresolved V gene, and the remainder is unexplained. That table supplies the V and J calls and clone size; D and trimming were determined from the DNA. The sample table holds under 250,000 clones, of which 82% were seen once. Of the sample, nearly 6% is held by the ten largest clones.

The rearrangement combines TRBV10-2 with TRBJ2-4; the D gene remains uncertain. This TCR came from a man in his forties in good health and CMV-seropositive. The specimen sequenced was PBMCs. The CDR3 reads as follows: CASSESSSAKNIQYF. In nucleotide form, the sequence is TGCGCCAGCAGTGAGAGTAGCTCGGCCAAAAACATTCAGTACTTC.